This T cell receptor beta chain stems from a study of blood T cell repertoires in COVID-19. Across the whole study: The United States, Italy and Spain provided the acute and convalescent COVID-19 samples. PBMCs, B-cell-depleted T cells, or T cells were the source of the cDNA or gDNA that made up the material.

V was clipped by 5 bases and J by 4 bases; unmatched bases: 13. Germline loops: CDR1 SEHNR, CDR2 FQNEAQ (reference sequence). The CDR3 extends over 16 amino acids. Under the authors' procedure: The authors estimated nucleated cell counts from reference gene primer amplification. The assay was immunoSEQ multiplex PCR, and TCRdb's table has in-frame clones only and misses some. That table furnishes V, J and clone size, whereas the DNA furnished D and trimming. Here the sample spans about 190,000 clones, around 90% being singletons. The specimen was peripheral blood. This chain links TRBV7-9 with TRBJ2-7, with 8 nucleotides matching TRBD1. The TCR originated in a man aged 50 to 59 with acute or convalescent COVID-19. CDR3 region: CASSPGVQGASYEQYF. CDR3 sequence (DNA): TGTGCCAGCAGCCCAGGGGTCCAGGGGGCTTCGTACGAGCAGTACTTC. The full variable domain, completed using reference TRBV7-9 and TRBJ2-7, is DTGVSQNPRHKITKRGQNVTFRCDPISEHNRLYWYRQTLGQGPEFLTYFQNEAQLEKSRLLSDRFSAERPKGSFSTLEIQRTEQGDSAMYLCASSPGVQGASYEQYFGPGTRLTVT.